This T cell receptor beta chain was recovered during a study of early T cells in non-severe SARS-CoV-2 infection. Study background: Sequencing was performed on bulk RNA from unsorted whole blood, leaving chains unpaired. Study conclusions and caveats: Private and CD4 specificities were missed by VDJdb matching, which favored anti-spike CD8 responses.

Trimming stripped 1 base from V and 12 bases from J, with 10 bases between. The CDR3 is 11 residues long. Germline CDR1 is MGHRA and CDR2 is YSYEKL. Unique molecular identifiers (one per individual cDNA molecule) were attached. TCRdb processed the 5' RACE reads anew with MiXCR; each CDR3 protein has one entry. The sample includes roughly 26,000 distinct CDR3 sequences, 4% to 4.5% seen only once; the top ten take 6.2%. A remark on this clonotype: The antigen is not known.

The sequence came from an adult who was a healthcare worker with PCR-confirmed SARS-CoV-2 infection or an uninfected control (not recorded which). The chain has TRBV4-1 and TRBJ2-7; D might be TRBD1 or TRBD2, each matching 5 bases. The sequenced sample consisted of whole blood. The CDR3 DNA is TGCGCCAGCAGCCAAGGGACAACTAGGTACTTC. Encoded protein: CASSQGTTRYF.